This entry lists 22 T cell receptor beta chains sequenced from one sample in a study of control samples from healthy donors and cancer patients. Repertoires were generated with immunoSEQ multiplex PCR, while TCRdb's copy carries only in-frame clones and drops some. The sample shows roughly 130,000 clones, 90% of them seen only once. Sequenced material: blood. These receptor sequences come from a man aged 18 to 35 in good health.

This clone was detected only once. This chain connects TRBV30 to TRBJ1-6; D remains unclear. Trimming removed 3 bases at V and 9 bases at J, with 15 bases between. This CDR3 has 14 residues. Germline-derived CDR1 and CDR2 are GTSNPN and SVGIG (reference sequence). CDR3 residues: CAWSKGLGLSPLHF. The DNA of the CDR3 is TGTGCCTGGAGCAAAGGACTTGGACTTTCACCCCTCCACTTT.

V is TRBV5-8 and J is TRBJ2-5; no firm D call. Germline CDR1 and CDR2: SGHTS and YDEGEE. The CDR3 consists of 16 residues. V dropped 1 base and J dropped 2 bases, with 15 bases sitting between them. CDR3 DNA sequence: TGTGCCAGCAGCTTGTTTTTTGGGGTTACTCAAGAGACCCAGTACTTC. It yields the protein CASSLFFGVTQETQYF.

This clone has more than one count but fewer than ten. V usage is TRBV19 and J usage is TRBJ2-1; 8 bases are shared with TRBD2. Germline CDR1 is LNHDA and CDR2 is SQIVND (reference sequence). Unmatched junction bases numbered 17, after V lost 3 bases and J lost 10 bases. This CDR3 comprises 17 residues. As DNA, the CDR3 is TGTGCCAGTAGTATCCAAGCGGTTCGGGGGGGCAGGGTCGAGCAGTTCTTC. Residues: CASSIQAVRGGRVEQFF.

DNA for the CDR3: TGTGCCAGCAGCTTAACTCGGCTAGCGGGGACTACCGGGGAGCTGTTTTTT. Translating gives CASSLTRLAGTTGELFF. V usage is TRBV7-3 and J usage is TRBJ2-2; TRBD2 agrees at 9 bases. V lost 0 bases, J lost 5 bases, and 7 bases stayed unmatched. There are 17 residues in the CDR3. Germline V gene data show CDR1 as SGHTA and CDR2 as FQGTGA.

By proportion, this clone is medium-sized. The V gene is TRBV19, the J gene TRBJ1-5, with TRBD1 matching over 10 bases. The trim removed 7 bases at V and 7 bases at J, leaving 7 bases unmatched. Germline CDR1 is LNHDA and CDR2 is SQIVND (reference sequence). This CDR3 has 14 amino acids. Here the CDR3 DNA reads TGTGCCAGTAACCTCAAGACAGGGGGCCAGCCCCAGCATTTT. Protein sequence: CASNLKTGGQPQHF.

This chain joins TRBV29-1 and TRBJ1-2; 8 bases align to TRBD1. CDR3 size: 11 residues. Looked up from germline, CDR1 is SQVTM and CDR2 is ANQGSEA. The junction had 6 bases not matched to a gene; V was cut back by 8 bases and J by 7 bases. The chain's CDR3 is CSSRDRFGYTF. The CDR3 nucleotides read TGCAGCAGCCGGGACAGGTTTGGCTACACCTTC. The whole variable domain, remainder taken from reference TRBV29-1 and TRBJ1-2, is SAVISQKPSRDICQRGTSLTIQCQVDSQVTMMFWYRQQPGQSLTLIATANQGSEATYESGFVIDKFPISRPNLTFSTLTVSNMSPEDSSIYLCSSRDRFGYTFGSGTRLTVV.

The chain employs TRBV11-2 and TRBJ1-1, with D uncertain. Germline values: CDR1 SGHAT, CDR2 FQNNGV. CDR3 length: 14 residues. Trimming shortened V by 1 base and J by 4 bases, and 10 bases separated the two germline ends. CDR3 coding DNA: TGTGCCAGCAGCTTAGGATGGGGAGTCACTGAAGCTTTCTTT. Protein product: CASSLGWGVTEAFF.

The J gene is TRBJ2-3, the V gene TRBV15, with D possibly matching TRBD1 (7 bases). Trimming stripped 3 bases from V and 4 bases from J, with 17 bases between. Germline-derived CDR1 and CDR2 are LNHNV and YYDKDF (reference sequence). This CDR3 has 16 residues. Written as DNA, the CDR3 is TGTGCCACCAGCAGCAGTCAAGGGGGCGGGGCAGATACGCAGTATTTT. The encoded protein is CATSSSQGGGADTQYF. The full variable domain, its missing parts supplied by reference TRBV15 and TRBJ2-3, is DAMVIQNPRYQVTQFGKPVTLSCSQTLNHNVMYWYQQKSSQAPKLLFHYYDKDFNNEADTPDNFQSRRPNTSFCFLDIRSPGLGDTAMYLCATSSSQGGGADTQYFGPGTRLTVL.

The chain combines TRBV9 with TRBJ1-3; D is uncertain. V lost 7 bases to trimming and J lost 0 bases, with 14 bases between them. The CDR3 runs to 15 residues. CDR1 and CDR2 (germline): SGDLS, YYNGEE. In nucleotides, the CDR3 is TGTGCCAGCGGAGCTAGAACCCTCTCTGGAAACACCATATATTTT. Translated, it gives CASGARTLSGNTIYF.

The chain couples TRBV4-1 to TRBJ2-7, with TRBD1 matching over 7 bases. The trim removed 1 base at V and 9 bases at J, leaving 12 bases unmatched. The CDR3 sequence is 15 residues long. Germline CDR1 and CDR2: MGHRA and YSYEKL. The CDR3 coding sequence is TGCGCCAGCAGCCAAGTCCTTACAGGGGCCCCCGGGCAGTACTTC. Its translation is CASSQVLTGAPGQYF.

The chain has TRBV3-1 (or the pseudogene TRBV3-2) and TRBJ2-3; the match to TRBD2 covers 13 bases. Trimming took 4 bases from V and 0 from J; bases not matched to a gene: 4. CDR3 length: 17 amino acids. CDR1 and CDR2 (germline): LGHDT, YNNKEL (reference sequence). The DNA for the CDR3 is TGTGCCAGCAGCCTCGAGGGACTAGCGGGGAGCACAGATACGCAGTATTTT. Translated: CASSLEGLAGSTDTQYF.

V and J are TRBV12-3 or TRBV12-4 and TRBJ2-2; D gene ambiguous. This CDR3 is 13 amino acids long. V lost 11 bases and J 0 bases, leaving 10 bases between the germline ends. The CDR3: CARPRPNTGELFF. In nucleotides, the CDR3 is TGTGCCCGACCGCGGCCGAACACCGGGGAGCTGTTTTTT.

This chain connects TRBV4-2 to TRBJ1-3; D remains unclear. The CDR3 length is 16 residues. The V end lost 0 bases, the J end lost 4 bases, and 13 bases lay between the germline ends. Looked up from germline, CDR1 is LGHNA and CDR2 is YNFKEQ. The CDR3 spells CASSQDHVGPGNTIYF. As DNA, the CDR3 is TGTGCCAGCAGCCAAGATCACGTAGGGCCCGGAAACACCATATATTTT.

V gene TRBV18 combines with J gene TRBJ2-5; D unclear. Germline V CDR1 and CDR2: KGHSH, LQKENI. V dropped 0 bases and J dropped 1 base, with 3 bases sitting between them. The CDR3 consists of 13 residues. The CDR3 loop is CASSPPVQETQYF. In nucleotides, the CDR3 is TGTGCCAGCTCACCACCGGTCCAAGAGACCCAGTACTTC.

DNA of the CDR3: TGTGCCAGCAGCTTGGGACAGGGACGTGGCTACACCTTC. Amino acids: CASSLGQGRGYTF. The chain employs TRBV6-6 and TRBJ1-2; 9 bases are shared with TRBD1. The CDR3 sequence is 13 residues long. Germline CDR1 reads MNHNY; CDR2 reads SVGAGI (reference sequence). V lost 6 bases, J lost 7 bases, and 6 bases stayed unmatched.

The chain uses TRBV11-2 and TRBJ2-5; the D gene is possibly TRBD2 (5 bases). The V end was cut by 5 bases, the J end by 5 bases, with 12 bases between. The CDR3 runs to 13 residues. Germline assignment: CDR1 SGHAT and CDR2 FQNNGV. The CDR3 bases are TGTGCCAGCAGCAATCTAGGCGGGGAGACCCAGTACTTC. This sequence encodes CASSNLGGETQYF. Filled out from reference TRBV11-2 and TRBJ2-5, the complete variable domain reads EAGVAQSPRYKIIEKRQSVAFWCNPISGHATLYWYQQILGQGPKLLIQFQNNGVVDDSQLPKDRFSAERLKGVDSTLKIQPAKLEDSAVYLCASSNLGGETQYFGPGTRLLVL.

The chain uses TRBV11-3 and TRBJ2-1; either TRBD1 or TRBD2 may supply D (5 bases each). The CDR3 length is 16 residues. Trimming took off 0 bases at V and 8 bases at J, with 17 bases between the two ends. The germline gives CDR1 SGHNT, CDR2 YENEEA. CDR3 residues: CASSLDWGSGGDEQFF. CDR3 sequence (DNA): TGTGCCAGCAGCTTAGATTGGGGGAGCGGTGGGGATGAGCAGTTCTTC.

This chain links TRBV19 with TRBJ2-5; 10 positions agree with TRBD2. The germline V gene has CDR1 LNHDA and CDR2 SQIVND (reference sequence). Trimming took 2 bases from V and 7 from J; bases not matched to a gene: 13. The CDR3 loop spans 17 amino acids. The CDR3 sequence: CASSISLGLAKTRTQYF. In DNA form, the CDR3 reads TGTGCCAGTAGTATAAGCTTGGGACTAGCGAAGACTAGGACCCAGTACTTC.

This chain connects TRBV11-3 to TRBJ1-6; possible D gene TRBD1, 5 bases. The germline V and J ends were trimmed by 5 bases and 7 bases, with 9 bases remaining between them. This CDR3 region has 13 residues. From germline, CDR1 is SGHNT and CDR2 YENEEA. CDR3 in amino acids: CASSGGVNSPLHF. CDR3 in DNA: TGTGCCAGCAGCGGGGGGGTGAATTCACCCCTCCACTTT.

In its sample, this clone was seen once. CDR3 residues: CASSLAGRQFF. The CDR3 region has the DNA TGTGCCAGCAGCTTAGCGGGGCGGCAGTTCTTC. The genes are TRBV7-2 and TRBJ2-1, with D tentatively TRBD1 (5 bases). V was shortened by 0 bases and J by 12 bases, with 6 bases between the two germline ends. This CDR3 spans 11 amino acids. CDR1 is SGHTA and CDR2 is FQGNSA in the germline V gene.

The chain combines TRBV29-1 with TRBJ2-2, with a possible D match to TRBD1 (6 bases). The V end was cut by 6 bases, the J end by 5 bases, with 10 bases between. The V gene's germline CDR1 is SQVTM and CDR2 ANQGSEA. CDR3 length: 12 amino acids. CDR3 residues: CSVSQGTGELFF. CDR3 DNA: TGCAGCGTGTCCCAGGGGACCGGGGAGCTGTTTTTT.

Only a few counts were recorded for this clone. The V gene is TRBV27, the J gene TRBJ1-2; 11 bases fit TRBD1. Germline lookup yields CDR1 MNHEY and CDR2 SMNVEV (reference sequence). The CDR3 is 14 amino acids. V dropped 6 bases and J dropped 6; count of bases not matched to a gene: 6. The CDR3 loop is CASSSGQGVDGYTF. The CDR3 DNA follows: TGTGCCAGCAGCTCGGGACAGGGGGTGGATGGCTACACCTTC.